A few counts support the clone carrying this TCR beta chain. The data belong to a study of cytomegalovirus exposure and HLA in healthy donors. The CDR3 runs to 12 residues. V lost 4 bases and J 9 bases, leaving 10 bases between the germline ends. CDR1 and CDR2 from the germline V gene are LNHDA and SQIVND (reference sequence). The PCR used 60 Vbeta and 13 Jbeta primers. Using immunoSEQ multiplex PCR, the repertoire was profiled, and TCRdb retains in-frame clones only, with some absent. This sample has 70,000 to 95,000 clones, with around four fifths found just once. Sequences were obtained from PBMCs. The sequence was collected from a young woman in good health and CMV-seropositive. The chain uses TRBV19 and TRBJ1-5, with D possibly matching TRBD1 (5 bases). The CDR3 loop reads CASSTGFPPQHF. CDR3 DNA sequence: TGTGCCAGTAGTACAGGGTTTCCGCCCCAGCATTTT. Full variable domain (missing parts from reference TRBV19 and TRBJ1-5): DGGITQSPKYLFRKEGQNVTLSCEQNLNHDAMYWYRQDPGQGLRLIYYSQIVNDFQKGDIAEGYSVSREKKESFPLTVTSAQKNPTAFYLCASSTGFPPQHFGDGTRLSIL.